The 6 T cell receptor beta chains below were found in one sample sequenced in a study of PD-L1 blockade in urothelial cancer. Some clones are missing from TCRdb's copy, which holds only in-frame ones; the method was immunoSEQ multiplex PCR. This sample has 25,000 to 35,000 clones, with 70% to 80% found just once. Time point denoted: peripheral blood 6 weeks after treatment start. The source material was PBMCs, sampled around atezolizumab (anti-PD-L1) treatment. Source of these receptors: a man aged 65 to 85 with urothelial cancer.

Details on this clone: Other DNA sequences in this specimen translate into the identical CDR3. V is TRBV11-2 and J is TRBJ2-7; perhaps TRBD1 as D (6 bases). This CDR3 region has 13 residues. Germline CDR1 reads SGHAT; CDR2 reads FQNNGV. Trimming stripped 2 bases from V and 5 bases from J, with 10 bases between. The CDR3 loop is CASSLRRGNEQYF. CDR3 nucleotides: TGTGCCAGCAGCTTACGCAGGGGAAACGAGCAGTACTTC.

The chain joins TRBV4-1 to TRBJ1-4, with 7 bases fitting TRBD1. Trimming cost V 0 bases and J 3 bases; bases outside gene matches: 1. Germline CDR1 and CDR2: MGHRA and YSYEKL. The CDR3 is 15 amino acids. CDR3: CASSQDTGANEKLFF. In nucleotides, the CDR3 is TGCGCCAGCAGCCAAGACACAGGGGCTAATGAAAAACTGTTTTTT.

DNA for the CDR3: TGTGCCAGCAACAGGGCCTATAATTCACCCCTCCACTTT. Translated, it gives CASNRAYNSPLHF. The V call is TRBV9, the J call TRBJ1-6, with D possibly TRBD1 on 6 matching bases. In germline, CDR1 is SGDLS, CDR2 YYNGEE. The V end was cut by 6 bases, the J end by 2 bases, with 6 bases between. This CDR3 is built from 13 residues.

CDR3 DNA sequence: TGTGCCAGCAGCTTAGCCACAGGGCTAGAGACCCAGTACTTC. Its protein product is CASSLATGLETQYF. This chain connects TRBV7-2 to TRBJ2-5; TRBD1 is a possible D gene (6 bases). CDR1 and CDR2 (germline): SGHTA, FQGNSA. Trimming stripped 0 bases from V and 4 bases from J, with 9 bases between. This CDR3 spans 14 amino acids.

The rearrangement uses TRBV7-9 and TRBJ1-6; a possible D gene is TRBD1 (6 bases). V was pared by 2 bases and J by 11 bases, with 19 bases between. Germline lookup yields CDR1 SEHNR and CDR2 FQNEAQ (reference sequence). CDR3 length: 16 amino acids. The CDR3 region has the DNA TGTGCCAGCAGCTTATCGGGCCGGGGGGCTCATGCACCCCTCCACTTT. Its translation is CASSLSGRGAHAPLHF. Variable domain in full (rest from reference TRBV7-9 and TRBJ1-6): DTGVSQNPRHKITKRGQNVTFRCDPISEHNRLYWYRQTLGQGPEFLTYFQNEAQLEKSRLLSDRFSAERPKGSFSTLEIQRTEQGDSAMYLCASSLSGRGAHAPLHFGNGTRLTVT.

This clone was detected a few times. The chain recombines TRBV5-1 with TRBJ2-1, with D unclear. The V gene lost 2 bases and the J gene lost 3 bases, with 12 bases spanning the gap. Germline lookup yields CDR1 SGHRS and CDR2 YFSETQ. The CDR3 contains 15 residues. Here the CDR3 DNA reads TGCGCCAGCAGCTTAAGTTTACAGAGCTACAATGAGCAGTTCTTC. Amino acid sequence: CASSLSLQSYNEQFF.